One sample yielded the 8 T cell receptor beta chains listed below, sequenced in a study of blood T cell repertoires in COVID-19. Clones were sequenced by immunoSEQ multiplex PCR, and TCRdb holds only the in-frame ones, with some missing. The sample lists under 300,000 clones, 65% to 90% occurring once. The sample comprised peripheral blood. The receptors were gathered from a man aged 40-49 years who had recovered from COVID-19.

The V and J genes are TRBV7-8 and TRBJ1-5; D call uncertain. The CDR3 has 15 amino acids. The germline V gene encodes CDR1 SGHVS and CDR2 FQNEAQ. Trimming cost V 4 bases and J 0 bases, with 10 bases left between them. The CDR3 nucleotides are TGTGCCAGCAGCTCCCGGAGGGCTAGCAATCAGCCCCAGCATTTT. Its translation: CASSSRRASNQPQHF. The full variable domain, with the rest looked up from reference TRBV7-8 and TRBJ1-5, is GAGVSQSPRYKVAKRGQDVALRCDPISGHVSLFWYQQALGQGPEFLTYFQNEAQLDKSGLPSDRFFAERPEGSVSTLKIQRTQQEDSAVYLCASSSRRASNQPQHFGDGTRLSIL.

CDR3 amino acids: CASSSSPSKLVNEQFF. The CDR3 region has the DNA TGTGCCAGCAGCTCGTCCCCCTCTAAGTTGGTCAATGAGCAGTTCTTC. V usage is TRBV11-3 and J usage is TRBJ2-1; D is undetermined. The ends were cut back, 4 bases at V and 6 bases at J, with 19 bases in the middle. Germline V CDR1 and CDR2: SGHNT, YENEEA. This CDR3 contains 16 residues.

The chain joins TRBV28 to TRBJ2-2; D perhaps matches TRBD2 (6 bases). Germline V lookup: CDR1 MDHEN, CDR2 SYDVKM. CDR3 length: 11 amino acids. Trimming took off 10 bases at V and 5 bases at J, with 8 bases between the two ends. The CDR3 DNA reads TGTGCCACACGGGGGACCGGGGAGCTGTTTTTT. It specifies CATRGTGELFF.

The V and J genes are TRBV30 and TRBJ1-6; D is perhaps TRBD1 (5 bases). Trimming left V 0 bases short and J 6 bases short, with 18 bases between. Germline V gives CDR1 GTSNPN, CDR2 SVGIG (reference sequence). The CDR3 extends over 17 amino acids. The CDR3 nucleotides are TGTGCCTGGAGTGTACTGGGCAGGGCGACCTCTAATTCACCCCTCCACTTT. Translation gives CAWSVLGRATSNSPLHF.

Here the CDR3 reads CASSQRGDTEAFF. The CDR3 DNA is TGTGCCAGCAGCCAACGGGGGGACACTGAAGCTTTCTTT. V is TRBV3-1 (or the pseudogene TRBV3-2) and J is TRBJ1-1; D perhaps matches TRBD1 (5 bases). Germline loops: CDR1 LGHDT, CDR2 YNNKEL (reference sequence). This CDR3 is built from 13 residues. Between the trimmed V and J ends, which lost 2 bases and 3 bases, there was a span of 7 bases.

The rearrangement uses TRBV30 and TRBJ1-1, with a tentative D call TRBD1 (5 bases). The V and J ends lost 5 bases and 3 bases respectively, with 16 bases between them. There are 14 residues in the CDR3. Per the germline V gene, CDR1 is GTSNPN and CDR2 is SVGIG (reference sequence). In DNA form, the CDR3 reads TGTGCCTGGGAAGACGGAGCGGGGGACACTGAAGCTTTCTTT. The encoded protein is CAWEDGAGDTEAFF.

This clone was counted a single time. The rearrangement joins TRBV4-3 to TRBJ1-2, with TRBD1 as a possible D gene (6 bases). The CDR3 has 16 amino acids. V lost 6 bases, J lost 4 bases, and 21 bases lay in between. Per germline, CDR1 LGHNA and CDR2 YSLEER. The CDR3: CASRPFLSTGPYGYTF. The DNA for the CDR3 is TGCGCCAGCAGACCGTTCCTGAGCACAGGGCCCTATGGCTACACCTTC.

The CDR3 bases are TGCGCCAGCAGCCGGACAGGGGCCCCCCGAGAGACCCAGTACTTC. Amino acids: CASSRTGAPRETQYF. This chain links TRBV5-1 with TRBJ2-5; 9 bases are shared with TRBD1. This CDR3 comprises 15 residues. The germline gives CDR1 SGHRS, CDR2 YFSETQ. V was clipped by 4 bases and J by 4 bases; unmatched bases: 8.